This TCR beta chain stems from a study of Tregs in tolerant kidney transplant recipients (dated by TCRdb to between 2018 and 2021). About the study as a whole: Related donors were used in the transplants with nonmyeloablative bone marrow transplantation, and mixed chimerism was transient in the human trials. The study used TCRbeta sequencing to identify donor-specific regulatory T cells before combined kidney and bone marrow transplantation, then tracked those cells after transplant. On the study overall, not on this receptor specifically: PCR primers changed over time for some patients, so nucleotide-level comparison across those patients' samples was not possible. In tolerant patients, donor-specific Tregs expanded more than Tregs overall, which suggests antigen-driven rather than nonspecific expansion. The most biologically relevant and donor-specific TCRbeta repertoire appeared to be identified by expanding Tregs with activated donor B cells. Although technical replication error seemed to be minimal, the question of biological reproducibility was not addressed directly. Because the study included only a small number of patients, the results must be confirmed in larger populations and under other immunosuppression protocols.

The time point label on this specimen signifies: blood sample drawn before combined kidney and bone marrow transplant. Thawed PBMCs were FACS-sorted into unstimulated Tregs (CD4+CD25+CD127-), CD4+ non-Tregs (CD4+CD25-), CD4 cells and CD8 cells. The patients were a few recipients of combined kidney and bone marrow transplants from the ITN036ST trial, and samples were available only for these trial subjects. Healthy control blood was processed to PBMCs by Ficoll density gradient and cryopreserved, and patient PBMCs were collected before and after transplant. CDR1 SGHNT and CDR2 YYREEE were looked up in the germline V gene (reference sequence). V is pared back by 1 base and J by 5 bases, with 11 bases lying between the germline termini. The CDR3 holds 14 amino acids from the cysteine to the phenylalanine. The DNA shown is the 42-base CDR3, in frame from base 1. For TCRbeta CDR3 sequencing, genomic DNA from the sorted cells was extracted using the QIAGEN DNeasy Blood and Tissue Kit. Through immunoSEQ, high-throughput TCRbeta CDR3 sequencing was done commercially, including PCR amplification with internal controls and bias correction. In the original analysis: A unique productive TCRbeta sequence was defined by the CDR3 nucleotide sequence when primers matched, and otherwise by the CDR3 amino acid sequence together with the Vbeta and Jbeta genes. Sorting error was corrected by removing sequences shared between sorted populations at a frequency ratio of 2:1 or less, and the remaining shared sequences were assigned to the higher population. Donor-reactive sequences were defined as at least 5-fold expanded in CFSE-low cells versus unstimulated cells, with frequency of at least 0.01% in CFSE-low cells. Jensen-Shannon divergence, calculated on the top 100 TCRbeta sequences ranked by frequency, was used to quantify repertoire divergence. For any sample with multiple sequencing runs, sorting error was corrected in each run separately before the runs were pooled. TCRdb's version of the immuneACCESS table is confined to in-frame rearrangements and falls short of the full clone set. An unresolved V gene accounts for under half of the shortfall where checked; the remainder is of unknown origin. For V, J and clone size, that table is used; D and trimming come from the DNA. Recorded for this sample are about 69,000 clones; around 90% of them occurred a single time. The ten largest account for approximately 0.39% of the sample.

A word on this clone: The antigen it recognizes is unknown. No per-base quality is available; no much larger clone lies one base away.

Source: CD4+ T cells from blood, taken before the transplant. The source of this sequence is a human donor who received a combined kidney and bone marrow transplant. This chain is built from TRBV5-4 and TRBJ2-3, with TRBD2 as a weak D call on 6 bases. The sequenced DNA: TGTGCCAGCAGCTTGTCCGGGAGTGGAGATACGCAGTATTTT. This sequence encodes CASSLSGSGDTQYF.